Listed below are T cell receptor beta chains from one sample, sequenced in a study of blood T cell repertoires in COVID-19. Assay: immunoSEQ multiplex PCR; the TCRdb copy retains only in-frame clones and omits some. This sample has some 340,000 clones, with about 83% found just once. Material: peripheral blood. The source is a man aged 25-45 years with active or convalescent COVID-19. Each CDR3 is given with its conserved first and last residue. A D gene is named only where the DNA matches it firmly. Size is omitted from some rows. Given values are once, few, many or a class for expanded clones.

>TRBV7-2|TRBJ2-2|-|-
CASSLVGGSTGELFF
TGTGCCAGCAGCTTAGTTGGGGGGAGCACCGGGGAGCTGTTTTTT
>TRBV5-1|TRBJ1-6|-|once
CASSLALTEHNSPLHF
TGCGCCAGCAGCTTAGCGCTGACAGAACATAATTCACCCCTCCACTTT
>TRBV4-3|TRBJ1-3|-|once
CASSQEGASGNTIYF
TGCGCCAGCAGCCAAGAAGGGGCGTCTGGAAACACCATATATTTT
>TRBV9|TRBJ1-2|TRBD1|once
CASGDRNNYGYTF
TGTGCCAGCGGGGACAGGAATAACTATGGCTACACCTTC
>TRBV28|TRBJ1-5|-|-
CASSLVGGIYQPQHF
TGTGCCAGCAGTTTGGTCGGGGGGATTTATCAGCCCCAGCATTTT
>TRBV7-8|TRBJ2-7|TRBD2|-
CASSSPTSGGYEQYF
TGTGCCAGCAGCTCCCCAACTAGCGGAGGCTACGAGCAGTACTTC
>TRBV6-5|TRBJ2-7|-|-
CASSAGWYEQYF
TGTGCCAGCAGCGCCGGGTGGTACGAGCAGTACTTC
>TRBV19|TRBJ2-2|TRBD2|-
CASSARLAAGELFF
TGTGCCAGTAGTGCGCGACTAGCGGCCGGGGAGCTGTTTTTT
>TRBV18|TRBJ1-1|TRBD1|-
CASSPDRVAEAFF
TGTGCCAGCTCACCAGACAGGGTCGCTGAAGCTTTCTTT
>TRBV5-5|TRBJ1-5|-|-
CASSLSGISNQPQHF
TGTGCCAGCAGCTTATCAGGGATTAGCAATCAGCCCCAGCATTTT
>TRBV4-1|TRBJ1-5|-|-
CASSQVPGSNQPQHF
TGCGCCAGCAGCCAAGTACCCGGGAGCAATCAGCCCCAGCATTTT
>TRBV7-9|TRBJ2-7|-|-
CASSSGAGSYEQYF
TGTGCCAGCAGCTCAGGCGCAGGCTCCTACGAGCAGTACTTC
>TRBV2|TRBJ2-1|-|-
CASSYRVLSYNEQFF
TGTGCCAGCAGTTACAGGGTCCTCTCCTACAATGAGCAGTTCTTC
>TRBV7-2|TRBJ2-7|-|-
CASSLEGRKSYEQYF
TGTGCCAGCAGCTTAGAGGGGCGGAAGTCCTACGAGCAGTACTTC
>TRBV4-3|TRBJ2-3|-|once
CASSQARQDTQYF
TGCGCCAGCAGCCAAGCGCGACAGGATACGCAGTATTTT
>TRBV28|TRBJ2-7|TRBD2|-
CASSPIAGKIYEQYF
TGTGCCAGCAGCCCTATAGCGGGGAAGATTTACGAGCAGTACTTC
>TRBV3-1/TRBV3-2|TRBJ2-5|TRBD2|-
CASSQPPGLAGWDQETQYF
TGTGCCAGCAGCCAGCCTCCGGGACTAGCGGGATGGGACCAAGAGACCCAGTACTTC
>TRBV4-3|TRBJ2-3|TRBD2|few
CASSRGIAGLGDTQYF
TGCGCCAGCAGCCGCGGGATAGCGGGCCTAGGGGATACGCAGTATTTT
>TRBV9|TRBJ2-7|-|once
CASSSGISYEQYF
TGTGCCAGCAGTTCGGGGATCTCCTACGAGCAGTACTTC
>TRBV30|TRBJ1-6|-|-
CAWSAARTARNSPLHF
TGTGCCTGGAGTGCCGCTCGGACTGCACGAAATTCACCCCTCCACTTT
>TRBV2|TRBJ2-7|-|many
CASRDRSSYEQYF
TGTGCCAGCAGAGACAGGAGCTCCTACGAGCAGTACTTC
>TRBV9|TRBJ1-3|-|-
CASSARQHSGNTIYF
TGTGCCAGCAGCGCCCGACAGCACTCTGGAAACACCATATATTTT
>TRBV28|TRBJ1-1|-|-
CASRESMVTSGEAFF
TGTGCCAGCAGGGAAAGTATGGTGACCTCAGGGGAAGCTTTCTTT
>TRBV6-5|TRBJ1-5|-|-
CASSPGEPQHF
TGTGCCAGCAGTCCAGGCGAGCCCCAGCATTTT
>TRBV12-3/TRBV12-4|TRBJ1-6|-|-
CASSLSGRSPLHF
TGTGCCAGCAGTTTGAGTGGGAGGTCACCCCTCCACTTT
>TRBV6-2/TRBV6-3|TRBJ2-2|TRBD1|-
CASSRTGLYGELFF
TGTGCCAGCAGCCGGACAGGCCTTTATGGGGAGCTGTTTTTT
>TRBV28|TRBJ2-5|-|-
CASSSPGFQETQYF
TGTGCCAGCAGTTCACCCGGGTTTCAAGAGACCCAGTACTTC
>TRBV7-3|TRBJ1-1|-|-
CASSPSSGAGEIF
TGTGCCAGCAGCCCCTCCTCAGGGGCGGGGGAGATCTTT
>TRBV5-1|TRBJ2-2|-|-
CASSLGASNTGELFF
TGCGCCAGCAGCTTGGGCGCCTCAAACACCGGGGAGCTGTTTTTT
>TRBV28|TRBJ1-2|-|once
CASSFPDSPPVGYTF
TGTGCCAGCAGTTTTCCGGACAGCCCCCCTGTTGGCTACACCTTC
>TRBV3-1/TRBV3-2|TRBJ2-7|TRBD2|-
CASSLLSGTSGKTYEQYF
TGTGCCAGCAGCCTCTTATCCGGGACTAGCGGAAAAACCTACGAGCAGTACTTC
>TRBV10-3|TRBJ2-3|TRBD2|-
CAIRPGLATDTQYF
TGTGCCATCAGACCCGGACTAGCAACAGATACGCAGTATTTT
>TRBV7-2|TRBJ1-1|-|-
CASSLYGAMNTEAFF
TGTGCCAGCAGCTTATATGGGGCCATGAACACTGAAGCTTTCTTT
>TRBV5-6|TRBJ2-3|TRBD2|-
CASSPLAGGTDTQYF
TGTGCCAGCAGTCCTCTAGCGGGGGGCACAGATACGCAGTATTTT
>TRBV7-2|TRBJ2-7|-|-
CASSLGPLYEQYF
TGTGCCAGCAGTTTGGGGCCCCTCTACGAGCAGTACTTC
>TRBV27|TRBJ1-4|-|once
CASSRTEDNEKLFF
TGTGCCAGCAGTCGGACAGAGGATAATGAAAAACTGTTTTTT
>TRBV25-1|TRBJ2-2|TRBD1|-
CASSKTGGSGELFF
TGTGCCAGCAGTAAAACAGGGGGCTCCGGGGAGCTGTTTTTT